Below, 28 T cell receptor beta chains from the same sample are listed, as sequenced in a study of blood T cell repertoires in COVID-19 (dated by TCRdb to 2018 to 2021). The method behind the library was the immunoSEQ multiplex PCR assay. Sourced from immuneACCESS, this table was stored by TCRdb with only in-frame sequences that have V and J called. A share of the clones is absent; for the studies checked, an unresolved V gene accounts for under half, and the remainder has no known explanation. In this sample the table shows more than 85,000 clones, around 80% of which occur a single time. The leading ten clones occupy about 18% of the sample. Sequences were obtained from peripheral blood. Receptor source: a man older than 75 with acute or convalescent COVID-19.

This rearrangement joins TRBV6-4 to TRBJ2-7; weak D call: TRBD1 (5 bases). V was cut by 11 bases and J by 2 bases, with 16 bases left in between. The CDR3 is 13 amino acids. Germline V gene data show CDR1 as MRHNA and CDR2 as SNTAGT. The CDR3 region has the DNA TGTGCCGGACAAGCTGGAAGGCCCTACGAGCAGTACTTC. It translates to CAGQAGRPYEQYF.

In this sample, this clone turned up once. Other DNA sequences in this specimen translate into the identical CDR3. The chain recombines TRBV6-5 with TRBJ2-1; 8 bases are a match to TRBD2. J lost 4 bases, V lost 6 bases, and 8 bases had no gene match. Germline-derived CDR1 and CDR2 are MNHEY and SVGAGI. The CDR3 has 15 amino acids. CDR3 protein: CASSLVAGGYNEQFF. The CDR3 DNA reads TGTGCCAGCAGCTTAGTTGCGGGGGGATACAATGAGCAGTTCTTC.

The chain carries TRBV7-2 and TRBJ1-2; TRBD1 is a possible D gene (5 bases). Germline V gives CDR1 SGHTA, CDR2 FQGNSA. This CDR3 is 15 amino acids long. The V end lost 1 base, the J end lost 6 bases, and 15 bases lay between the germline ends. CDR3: CASSLEGRQGHGYTF. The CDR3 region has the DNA TGTGCCAGCAGCTTAGAGGGGAGGCAGGGACATGGCTACACCTTC.

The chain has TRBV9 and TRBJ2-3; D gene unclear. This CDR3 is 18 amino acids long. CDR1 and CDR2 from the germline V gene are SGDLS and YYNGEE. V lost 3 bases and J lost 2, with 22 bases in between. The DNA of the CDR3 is TGTGCCAGCAGCGCACGACTGGATGGCCTCCCGCCCACAGATACGCAGTATTTT. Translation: CASSARLDGLPPTDTQYF.

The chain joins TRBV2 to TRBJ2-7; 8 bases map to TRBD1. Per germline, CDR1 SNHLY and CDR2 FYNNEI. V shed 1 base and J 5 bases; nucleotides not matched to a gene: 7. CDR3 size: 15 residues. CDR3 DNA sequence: TGTGCCAGCAGTGAAGAGAGGACAGGGAAAAACGAGCAGTACTTC. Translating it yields CASSEERTGKNEQYF.

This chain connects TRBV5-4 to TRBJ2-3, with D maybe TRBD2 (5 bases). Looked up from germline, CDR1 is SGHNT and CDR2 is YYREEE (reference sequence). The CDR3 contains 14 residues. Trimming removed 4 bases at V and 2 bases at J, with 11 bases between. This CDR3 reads CASSRGFATDTQYF. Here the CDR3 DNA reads TGTGCCAGCAGCCGAGGGTTTGCCACAGATACGCAGTATTTT.

The CDR3 DNA reads as TGTGCCTGGAGTCCCCTAGCGGACTACAATGAGCAGTTCTTC. Protein: CAWSPLADYNEQFF. V and J are TRBV30 and TRBJ2-1; 7 bases agree with TRBD2. Trimming took 2 bases from V and 3 from J; bases not matched to a gene: 4. Germline CDR1 and CDR2: GTSNPN and SVGIG (reference sequence). The CDR3 length is 14 residues.

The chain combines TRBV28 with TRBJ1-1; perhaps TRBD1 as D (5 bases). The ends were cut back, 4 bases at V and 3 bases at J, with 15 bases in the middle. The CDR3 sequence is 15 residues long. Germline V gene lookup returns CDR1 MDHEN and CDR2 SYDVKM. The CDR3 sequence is CASSSVLGGYTEAFF. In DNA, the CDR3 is TGTGCCAGCAGTTCTGTTCTGGGGGGGTACACTGAAGCTTTCTTT.

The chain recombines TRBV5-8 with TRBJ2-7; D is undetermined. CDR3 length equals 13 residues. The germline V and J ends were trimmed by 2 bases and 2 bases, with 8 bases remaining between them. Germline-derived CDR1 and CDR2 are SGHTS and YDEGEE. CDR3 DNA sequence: TGTGCCAGCAGCTTTGCAGGAACCTACGAGCAGTACTTC. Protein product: CASSFAGTYEQYF.

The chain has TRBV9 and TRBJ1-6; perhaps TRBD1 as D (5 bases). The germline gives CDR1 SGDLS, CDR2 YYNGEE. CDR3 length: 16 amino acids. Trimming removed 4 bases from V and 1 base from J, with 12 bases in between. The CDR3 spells CASSPGEGSYNSPLHF. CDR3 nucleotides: TGTGCCAGCAGCCCCGGGGAGGGGTCCTATAATTCACCCCTCCACTTT.

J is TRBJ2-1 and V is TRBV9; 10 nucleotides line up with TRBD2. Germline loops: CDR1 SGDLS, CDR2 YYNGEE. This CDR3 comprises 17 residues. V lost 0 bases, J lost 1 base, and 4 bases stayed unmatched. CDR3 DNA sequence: TGTGCCAGCAGCGTAGGGACTAGCGGAGTTTCCTACAATGAGCAGTTCTTC. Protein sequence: CASSVGTSGVSYNEQFF.

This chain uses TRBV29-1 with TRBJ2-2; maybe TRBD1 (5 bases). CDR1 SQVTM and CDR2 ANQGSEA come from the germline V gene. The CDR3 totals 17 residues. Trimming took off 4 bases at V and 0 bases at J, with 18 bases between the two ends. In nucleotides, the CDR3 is TGCAGCGTTGTAGGGCAGGGATTGGCTCCGAACACCGGGGAGCTGTTTTTT. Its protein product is CSVVGQGLAPNTGELFF.

CDR3 sequence: CASSSPTGSLSGNTIYF. Here the CDR3 DNA reads TGTGCCAGCAGTTCCCCTACAGGGAGTCTCTCTGGAAACACCATATATTTT. V gene TRBV28 combines with J gene TRBJ1-3; D may be TRBD1 (6 bases). CDR1 is MDHEN, CDR2 SYDVKM, per germline. V dropped 4 bases and J dropped 0 bases, with 16 bases sitting between them. CDR3 length: 17 amino acids. Filled out from reference TRBV28 and TRBJ1-3, the complete variable domain reads DVKVTQSSRYLVKRTGEKVFLECVQDMDHENMFWYRQDPGLGLRLIYFSYDVKMKEKGDIPEGYSVSREKKERFSLILESASTNQTSMYLCASSSPTGSLSGNTIYFGEGSWLTVV.

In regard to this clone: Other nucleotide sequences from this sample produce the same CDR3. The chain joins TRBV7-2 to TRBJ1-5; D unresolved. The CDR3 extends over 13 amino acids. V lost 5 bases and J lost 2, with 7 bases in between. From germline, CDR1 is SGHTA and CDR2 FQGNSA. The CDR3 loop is CASSPQGNQPQHF. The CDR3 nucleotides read TGTGCCAGCAGCCCCCAGGGCAATCAGCCCCAGCATTTT.

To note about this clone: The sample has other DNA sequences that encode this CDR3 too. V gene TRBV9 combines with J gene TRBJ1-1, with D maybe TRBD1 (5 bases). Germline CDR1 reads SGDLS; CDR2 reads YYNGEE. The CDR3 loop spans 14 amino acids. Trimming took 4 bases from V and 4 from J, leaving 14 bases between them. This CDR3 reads CASSLGGGSTEAFF. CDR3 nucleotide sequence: TGTGCCAGCAGCCTCGGTGGGGGGAGCACTGAAGCTTTCTTT. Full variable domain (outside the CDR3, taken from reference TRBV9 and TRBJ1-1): DSGVTQTPKHLITATGQRVTLRCSPRSGDLSVYWYQQSLDQGLQFLIQYYNGEERAKGNILERFSAQQFPDLHSELNLSSLELGDSALYFCASSLGGGSTEAFFGQGTRLTVV.

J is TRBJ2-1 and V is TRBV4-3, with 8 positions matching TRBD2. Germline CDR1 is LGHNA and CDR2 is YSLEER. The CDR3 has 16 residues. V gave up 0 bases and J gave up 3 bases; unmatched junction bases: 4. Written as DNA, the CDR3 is TGCGCCAGCAGCCAAGATTCGGGGGGGGTCTACAATGAGCAGTTCTTC. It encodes CASSQDSGGVYNEQFF.

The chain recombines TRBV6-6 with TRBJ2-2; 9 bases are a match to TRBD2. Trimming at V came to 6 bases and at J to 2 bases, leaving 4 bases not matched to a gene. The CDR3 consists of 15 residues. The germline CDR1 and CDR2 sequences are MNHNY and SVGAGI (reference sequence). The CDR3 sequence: CASRGTSLNTGELFF. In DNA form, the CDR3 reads TGTGCCAGCAGGGGGACTAGCCTAAACACCGGGGAGCTGTTTTTT.

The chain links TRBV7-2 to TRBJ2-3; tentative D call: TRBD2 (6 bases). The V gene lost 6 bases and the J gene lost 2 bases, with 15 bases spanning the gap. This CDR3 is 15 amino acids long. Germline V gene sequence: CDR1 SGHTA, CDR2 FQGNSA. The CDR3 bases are TGTGCCAGCAGGTTCAGGAGGGCAGACACAGATACGCAGTATTTT. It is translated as CASRFRRADTDTQYF.

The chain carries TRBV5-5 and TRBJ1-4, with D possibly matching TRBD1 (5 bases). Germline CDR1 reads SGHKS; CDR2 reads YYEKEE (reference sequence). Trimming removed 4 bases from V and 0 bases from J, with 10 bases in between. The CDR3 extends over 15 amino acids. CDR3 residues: CASSMPGTTNEKLFF. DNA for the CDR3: TGTGCCAGCAGCATGCCAGGGACAACTAATGAAAAACTGTTTTTT.

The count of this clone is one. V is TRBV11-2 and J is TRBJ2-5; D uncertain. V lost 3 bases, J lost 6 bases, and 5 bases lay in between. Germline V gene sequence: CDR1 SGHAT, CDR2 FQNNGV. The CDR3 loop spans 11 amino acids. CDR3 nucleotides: TGTGCCAGCAGCTTGAGCCAGACCCAGTACTTC. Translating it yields CASSLSQTQYF.

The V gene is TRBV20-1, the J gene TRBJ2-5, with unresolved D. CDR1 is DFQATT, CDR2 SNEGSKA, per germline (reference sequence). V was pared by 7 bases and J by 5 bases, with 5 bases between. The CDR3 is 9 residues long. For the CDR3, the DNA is TGCAGTGTCGGGGAGACCCAGTACTTC. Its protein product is CSVGETQYF.

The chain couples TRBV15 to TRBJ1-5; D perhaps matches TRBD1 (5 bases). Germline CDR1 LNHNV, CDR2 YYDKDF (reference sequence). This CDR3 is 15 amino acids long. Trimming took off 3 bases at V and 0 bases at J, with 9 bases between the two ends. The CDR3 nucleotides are TGTGCCACCAGCAGCAGACAGTTTAGCAATCAGCCCCAGCATTTT. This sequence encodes CATSSRQFSNQPQHF.

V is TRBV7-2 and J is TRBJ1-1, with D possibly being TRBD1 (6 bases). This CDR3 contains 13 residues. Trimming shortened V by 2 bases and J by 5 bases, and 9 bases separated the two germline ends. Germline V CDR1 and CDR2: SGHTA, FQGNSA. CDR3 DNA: TGTGCCAGCAGCTTAAAGGGGGGGACTGAAGCTTTCTTT. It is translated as CASSLKGGTEAFF.

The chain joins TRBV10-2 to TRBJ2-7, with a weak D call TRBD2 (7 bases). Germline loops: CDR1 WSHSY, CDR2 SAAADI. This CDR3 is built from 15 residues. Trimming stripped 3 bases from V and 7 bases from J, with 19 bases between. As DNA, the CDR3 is TGCGCCAGCAGTGATTGGGGGGGCGAAAGGCGGGAGCAGTACTTC. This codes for CASSDWGGERREQYF.

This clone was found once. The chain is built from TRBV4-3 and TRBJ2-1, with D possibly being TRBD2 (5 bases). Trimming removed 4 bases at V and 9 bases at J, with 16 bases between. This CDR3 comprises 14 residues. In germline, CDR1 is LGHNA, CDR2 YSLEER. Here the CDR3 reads CASSLSLVGSEQFF. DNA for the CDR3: TGCGCCAGCAGCCTCTCATTGGTAGGGAGTGAGCAGTTCTTC.

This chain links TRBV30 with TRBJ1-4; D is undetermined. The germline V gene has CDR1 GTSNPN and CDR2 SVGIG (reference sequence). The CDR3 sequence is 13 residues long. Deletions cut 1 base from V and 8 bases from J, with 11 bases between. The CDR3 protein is CAWSGAIFEKLFF. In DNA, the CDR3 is TGTGCCTGGAGTGGGGCGATTTTCGAAAAACTGTTTTTT.

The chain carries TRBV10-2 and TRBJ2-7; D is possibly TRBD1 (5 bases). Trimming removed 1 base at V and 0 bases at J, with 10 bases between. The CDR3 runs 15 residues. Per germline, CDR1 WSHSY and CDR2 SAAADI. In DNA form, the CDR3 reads TGCGCCAGCAGTGAGTTCAAGGGGTACTCCTACGAGCAGTACTTC. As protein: CASSEFKGYSYEQYF.

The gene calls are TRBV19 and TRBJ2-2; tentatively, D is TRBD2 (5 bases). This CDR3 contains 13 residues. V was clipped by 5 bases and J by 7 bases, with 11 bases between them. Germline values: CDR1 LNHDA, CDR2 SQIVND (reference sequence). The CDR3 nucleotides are TGTGCCAGTAGTCCGGGATGGGGCGGGGAGCTGTTTTTT. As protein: CASSPGWGGELFF.